One sample yielded the 19 T cell receptor beta chains listed below, sequenced in a study of T-cell memory formation after mild COVID-19 (dated by TCRdb to the early 2020s). The method was 5' RACE. This sample was sequenced with an Illumina NovaSeq 6000. TCRdb reprocessing: public reads trimmed at Q25 with fastp, clones called with MiXCR, in-frame beta chains kept. Rows matching on CDR3 protein sequence are summarized as one entry with the most common DNA and genes. In all, the sample holds approximately 570,000 distinct CDR3 sequences, and roughly 18% of those were seen once. More than 10% of the sample rests with the top ten. The sequencing sample was made of PBMCs or a T cell subset sorted from them (not recorded which). These receptors all come from an adult woman who had mild COVID-19 (a few samples of this study predate the infection). The sample titles of this study are shuffled in the database, so cell type and time point are left out; the donor was told from shared clones.

This clonotype was picked up a small number of times. The chain uses TRBV20-1 and TRBJ2-5, with 7 nucleotides matching TRBD1. This CDR3 has 14 residues. Trimming at V came to 1 base and at J to 3 bases, leaving 5 bases not matched to a gene. The germline V gene encodes CDR1 DFQATT and CDR2 SNEGSKA (reference sequence). The CDR3 spells CSARAGDSEETQYF. The CDR3 DNA is TGCAGTGCTAGAGCTGGGGACAGTGAAGAGACCCAGTACTTC.

J is TRBJ1-1 and V is TRBV7-8, with a weak D call TRBD1 (6 bases). This CDR3 is 16 amino acids long. CDR1 and CDR2 from the germline V gene are SGHVS and FQNEAQ. The V end was cut by 5 bases, the J end by 0 bases, with 16 bases between. The CDR3 DNA reads as TGTGCCAGCAGCCCTAAGGCTACAGGGCTGAACACTGAAGCTTTCTTT. This codes for CASSPKATGLNTEAFF.

The rearrangement links TRBV6-6 to TRBJ1-5; no clear D gene. The germline gives CDR1 MNHNY, CDR2 SVGAGI (reference sequence). The CDR3 runs to 15 residues. V was shortened by 4 bases and J by 5 bases, with 15 bases between the two germline ends. CDR3 loop: CASSSVLSSDQPQHF. The CDR3 DNA is TGTGCCAGCAGTTCCGTCCTGTCTTCGGATCAGCCCCAGCATTTT.

There are a few counts of this clonotype. The chain joins TRBV6-1 to TRBJ1-2, with 10 bases lining up with TRBD1. The germline CDR1 and CDR2 sequences are MNHNS and SASEGT. V gave up 6 bases and J gave up 6 bases; unmatched junction bases: 4. This CDR3 contains 13 residues. The CDR3 bases are TGTGCCAGCAGCGAGACAGGGGGCCATGGCTACACCTTC. This codes for CASSETGGHGYTF.

The gene calls are TRBV7-3 and TRBJ2-1; perhaps D is TRBD1 or TRBD2 (6 bases each). The length of the CDR3 is 16 residues. V was shortened by 1 base and J by 8 bases, with 18 bases between the two germline ends. The V gene's germline CDR1 is SGHTA and CDR2 FQGTGA. The CDR3 DNA sequence: TGTGCCAGCAGCTTAAAAGGGGGGCGGCCCAGGGATGAGCAGTTCTTC. Residues: CASSLKGGRPRDEQFF.

This clonotype was detected a few times. V usage is TRBV27 and J usage is TRBJ1-5, with D unclear. This CDR3 has 14 residues. Germline loops: CDR1 MNHEY, CDR2 SMNVEV (reference sequence). Trimming cost V 5 bases and J 0 bases, with 8 bases left between them. The CDR3 nucleotides are TGTGCCAGCAGTATCACTTATAGCAATCAGCCCCAGCATTTT. Its protein product is CASSITYSNQPQHF.

Only a few counts were recorded for this clonotype. This chain joins TRBV7-2 and TRBJ2-5; 9 nucleotides agree with TRBD2. V shed 5 bases and J 5 bases; nucleotides not matched to a gene: 12. The CDR3 consists of 16 residues. CDR1 is SGHTA and CDR2 is FQGNSA in the germline V gene. The CDR3 is CASSVNGAGGPETQYF. As DNA, the CDR3 is TGTGCCAGCAGCGTCAACGGGGCGGGAGGGCCGGAGACCCAGTACTTC.

The rearrangement links TRBV4-2 to TRBJ1-3; 7 nucleotides line up with TRBD1. The trim removed 5 bases at V and 8 bases at J, leaving 15 bases unmatched. The CDR3 covers 16 residues. Germline CDR1 is LGHNA and CDR2 is YNFKEQ. The CDR3 DNA reads as TGTGCCAGCAGCAGCTTTGTTGGGACAGCTATAGACACCATATATTTT. Translated, it gives CASSSFVGTAIDTIYF.

The chain links TRBV29-1 to TRBJ2-5, with 9 bases fitting TRBD2. V lost 2 bases and J lost 4; bases outside the gene matches: 8. Looked up from germline, CDR1 is SQVTM and CDR2 is ANQGSEA. The CDR3 runs 15 residues. The CDR3 loop is CSVEFASGTRETQYF. CDR3 nucleotides: TGCAGCGTTGAATTCGCTAGCGGGACTCGAGAGACCCAGTACTTC.

This clonotype came up a few times. J is TRBJ2-7 and V is TRBV12-3 or TRBV12-4; the match to TRBD2 covers 16 bases. V trimming: 6 bases; J trimming: 6 bases; junction bases outside the gene matches: 5. This CDR3 has 15 amino acids. CDR3 loop: CASSGTSGRASEQYF. The CDR3 bases are TGTGCCAGCAGCGGGACTAGCGGGAGGGCGAGCGAGCAGTACTTC.

The chain carries TRBV11-2 and TRBJ2-3; maybe TRBD1 (6 bases). Germline loops: CDR1 SGHAT, CDR2 FQNNGV. The CDR3 is made up of 14 amino acids. V was cut by 6 bases and J by 1 base, with 11 bases left in between. The CDR3 spells CASRFPGGTDTQYF. CDR3 sequence (DNA): TGTGCCAGCAGGTTTCCAGGGGGCACAGATACGCAGTATTTT.

The CDR3 region has the DNA TGCAGTGCTAGAGATTCGGGATCCTCTGGAAACACCATATATTTT. It is translated as CSARDSGSSGNTIYF. The chain combines TRBV20-1 with TRBJ1-3; D is unresolved. Germline values: CDR1 DFQATT, CDR2 SNEGSKA (reference sequence). The CDR3 has 15 amino acids. Trimming shortened V by 0 bases and J by 0 bases, and 9 bases separated the two germline ends.

There are a few counts of this clonotype. CDR3 nucleotides: TGTGCCAGCAGTTACGTTGGGGAAAGAACTGAAGCTTTCTTT. Translated, it gives CASSYVGERTEAFF. The V call is TRBV6-6, the J call TRBJ1-1; D is ambiguous. Germline CDR1 reads MNHNY; CDR2 reads SVGAGI (reference sequence). V shed 2 bases and J shed 5 bases, with 12 bases lying between them. The CDR3 loop spans 14 amino acids.

The J gene is TRBJ1-6, the V gene TRBV20-1, with D maybe TRBD1 (5 bases). V gave up 3 bases and J gave up 14 bases, with 14 bases separating them. CDR1 is DFQATT and CDR2 is SNEGSKA in the germline V gene (reference sequence). The CDR3 covers 12 residues. The DNA of the CDR3 is TGCAGTGCTAGGGGGACTTCCATAGCCCTCCACTTT. This sequence encodes CSARGTSIALHF.

V usage is TRBV3-1 and J usage is TRBJ2-3, with D possibly matching TRBD2 (7 bases). The germline CDR1 and CDR2 sequences are LGHDT and YNNKEL (reference sequence). The CDR3 sequence is 16 residues long. Trimming pared 4 bases from V and 3 bases from J, leaving 17 bases between. DNA for the CDR3: TGTGCCAGCAGCCCCTCGTGGGGGGGCGAGACAGATACGCAGTATTTT. It is translated as CASSPSWGGETDTQYF.

This clonotype was observed a handful of times. The CDR3 DNA sequence: TGTGCCAGCAGCTTGGGACTGCCCCTCGAGACCCAGTACTTC. Amino acid sequence: CASSLGLPLETQYF. This sequence joins TRBV7-9 and TRBJ2-5; tentative D call: TRBD2 (6 bases). The germline V gene encodes CDR1 SEHNR and CDR2 FQNEAQ (reference sequence). This CDR3 has 14 amino acids. Trimming removed 3 bases from V and 5 bases from J, with 13 bases in between.

For the CDR3, the DNA is TGCGCCAGCAGTCGGACAGGAATGCAAGACGAGCAGTACTTC. Protein: CASSRTGMQDEQYF. The V and J genes are TRBV5-1 and TRBJ2-7; 7 bases map to TRBD1. The CDR3 runs 14 residues. The V gene's germline CDR1 is SGHRS and CDR2 YFSETQ. V shed 5 bases, J shed 5 bases, and the junction held 10 bases outside the gene matches.

This clonotype was detected a few times. This chain joins TRBV20-1 and TRBJ2-7; no clear D gene. Germline assignment: CDR1 DFQATT and CDR2 SNEGSKA (reference sequence). V was clipped by 0 bases and J by 4 bases, with 10 bases between them. This CDR3 contains 13 residues. CDR3: CSARDPPGYEQYF. CDR3 coding DNA: TGCAGTGCTAGAGACCCCCCGGGTTACGAGCAGTACTTC.

There are a few counts of this clonotype. The chain has TRBV20-1 and TRBJ2-3; TRBD2 agrees at 8 bases. CDR3 length: 14 residues. Losses at the gene ends were 4 bases for V and 5 bases for J; bases not matched to a gene: 8. CDR1 and CDR2 from the germline V gene are DFQATT and SNEGSKA (reference sequence). CDR3 nucleotide sequence: TGCAGTGCTACCGGGACTAGAGGAAGAGATACGCAGTATTTT. Its protein product is CSATGTRGRDTQYF.